The present T cell receptor (beta chain) was sequenced within a study of human T cells and chemical hapten exposure. Study context: During the approximately 23-week study period, patients had diphenylcyclopropenone applied to the scalp every week.

This CDR3 comprises 12 residues. Per germline, CDR1 MDHEN and CDR2 SYDVKM. V was clipped by 3 bases and J by 8 bases, with 10 bases between them. The time point is: patch test 1, 2 weeks after DPC sensitization. Treatment defined: therapeutic diphenylcyclopropenone sensitization with weekly scalp DPC. Each CDR3 protein gets one entry after TCRdb re-called the RACE reads with MiXCR. The table lists roughly 160,000 distinct CDR3 sequences, more than 12% of them singletons. The chain links TRBV28 to TRBJ1-2; the D is unclear. The sequenced sample was whole blood, obtained in connection with sensitization to the hapten diphenylcyclopropenone (DPC). This clonotype originated in a woman aged 25 to 45 with alopecia areata. Some clones in this sample may be carry-over from other donors' samples. CDR3 region: CASSFSLRGYTF. DNA for the CDR3: TGTGCCAGCAGTTTTAGTTTGCGCGGCTACACCTTC.